These 30 T cell receptor beta chains originate from one sample sequenced in a study of T cell clonotyping in hematopoietic cell transplantation. The protocol was immunoSEQ multiplex PCR, while the TCRdb copy is restricted to in-frame clones and leaves out a portion. The data contain about 15,000 clones, over 65% of them singletons. This material consisted of PBMCs, taken 100 days after allogeneic stem cell transplant. The receptors come from a male patient aged 60-70 years who had an allogeneic stem cell transplant from a related donor, so the T cells may come from the graft donor. Some clones in this sample may be carry-over from other donors' samples.

The V and J genes are TRBV4-3 and TRBJ1-5; D gene unclear. CDR3 size: 17 residues. Trimming took off 0 bases at V and 6 bases at J, with 18 bases between the two ends. Per the germline V gene, CDR1 is LGHNA and CDR2 is YSLEER. The CDR3 coding sequence is TGCGCCAGCAGCCAAGATGGTCAGTCGGCAGGCGGTCAGCCCCAGCATTTT. Its protein is CASSQDGQSAGGQPQHF.

The rearrangement joins TRBV6-5 to TRBJ1-4; 10 bases line up with TRBD1. The CDR3 has 15 amino acids. The germline V gene has CDR1 MNHEY and CDR2 SVGAGI. With 5 bases clipped from V and 7 bases from J, the junction kept 7 bases outside the gene matches. The CDR3 spells CASSQRDRGVEKLFF. CDR3 in DNA: TGTGCCAGCAGTCAACGGGACAGGGGAGTTGAAAAACTGTTTTTT.

The chain combines TRBV4-2 with TRBJ1-4, with D perhaps TRBD1 (5 bases). Deletions cut 0 bases from V and 5 bases from J, with 13 bases between. This CDR3 contains 16 residues. CDR1 LGHNA and CDR2 YNFKEQ come from the germline V gene. CDR3 in DNA: TGTGCCAGCAGCCAAGAACCCGGGACGGTGAATGAAAAACTGTTTTTT. It codes for CASSQEPGTVNEKLFF.

CDR3 sequence (DNA): TGTGCCAGCCTACGCAGGGGGCTAGAAGAGACCCAGTACTTC. Protein sequence: CASLRRGLEETQYF. The chain links TRBV2 to TRBJ2-5; 8 positions agree with TRBD1. CDR3 length equals 14 residues. V trimming: 8 bases; J trimming: 3 bases; junction bases outside the gene matches: 8. Germline values: CDR1 SNHLY, CDR2 FYNNEI. Variable domain in full (rest from reference TRBV2 and TRBJ2-5): EPEVTQTPSHQVTQMGQEVILRCVPISNHLYFYWYRQILGQKVEFLVSFYNNEISEKSEIFDDQFSVERPDGSNFTLKIRSTKLEDSAMYFCASLRRGLEETQYFGPGTRLLVL.

J is TRBJ2-5 and V is TRBV12-5; D ambiguous. Deletions cut 0 bases from V and 2 bases from J, with 7 bases between. Germline assignment: CDR1 LGHNT and CDR2 FRNRAP. CDR3 size: 14 residues. The CDR3 reads CASGLVPVQETQYF. CDR3 DNA sequence: TGTGCTAGTGGTTTGGTACCGGTGCAAGAGACCCAGTACTTC.

As regards this clone: Other DNA sequences of this sample code for an identical CDR3. The chain links TRBV7-2 to TRBJ2-3, with a possible D match to TRBD2 (6 bases). CDR1 is SGHTA, CDR2 FQGNSA, per germline. The CDR3 is made up of 12 amino acids. V was clipped by 1 base and J by 9 bases, with 8 bases between them. The CDR3 coding sequence is TGTGCCAGCAGCTTAGTAGCGGACACGCAGTATTTT. The encoded protein is CASSLVADTQYF.

The chain carries TRBV5-1 and TRBJ2-2, with 8 bases identical to TRBD1. CDR1 SGHRS and CDR2 YFSETQ come from the germline V gene. The CDR3 totals 16 residues. Unmatched junction bases numbered 7, after V lost 4 bases and J lost 2 bases. The CDR3 DNA reads TGCGCCAGCAGCAACTCCGGGACAGGTAACACCGGGGAGCTGTTTTTT. It encodes CASSNSGTGNTGELFF. Drawing the rest from reference TRBV5-1 and TRBJ2-2, the complete variable domain is KAGVTQTPRYLIKTRGQQVTLSCSPISGHRSVSWYQQTPGQGLQFLFEYFSETQRNKGNFPGRFSGRQFSNSRSEMNVSTLELGDSALYLCASSNSGTGNTGELFFGEGSRLTVL.

This clone was detected once. The rearrangement joins TRBV7-3 to TRBJ2-3, with D possibly being TRBD1 (6 bases). Trimming removed 5 bases from V and 5 bases from J, with 14 bases in between. The germline CDR1 and CDR2 sequences are SGHTA and FQGTGA. CDR3 length equals 14 residues. In nucleotides, the CDR3 is TGTGCCAGCAGCGCCAGGGGATTTTTAGATACGCAGTATTTT. Its protein product is CASSARGFLDTQYF.

As concerns this clone: The junction differs from germline at one of its ends, possibly a read error. This chain links TRBV5-1 with TRBJ1-2; possible D gene TRBD1, 5 bases. This CDR3 contains 13 residues. The V gene's germline CDR1 is SGHRS and CDR2 YFSETQ. The CDR3 sequence is CASNPGAARELRF. CDR3 sequence (DNA): TGCGCCAGCAACCCCGGGGCGGCAAGGGAGCTACGGTTC.

The chain employs TRBV11-1 and TRBJ1-5; weak D call: TRBD1 (6 bases). V was shortened by 3 bases and J by 10 bases, with 13 bases between the two germline ends. This CDR3 is built from 13 residues. Germline-derived CDR1 and CDR2 are SGHAT and FQDESV (reference sequence). The CDR3 nucleotides read TGTGCCAGCAGCTTCCAAGAGGACAGTCCCCAGCATTTT. This codes for CASSFQEDSPQHF.

The V and J genes are TRBV4-1 and TRBJ2-3; possible D gene TRBD1, 8 bases. The CDR3 has 16 amino acids. Trimming removed 4 bases at V and 3 bases at J, with 17 bases between. Germline values: CDR1 MGHRA, CDR2 YSYEKL. The CDR3 nucleotides read TGCGCCAGCAGCCGAGGACAGGGAGGGGGAACAGATACGCAGTATTTT. As protein: CASSRGQGGGTDTQYF.

This clone was seen once. The chain has TRBV5-4 and TRBJ2-7; weak D call: TRBD2 (6 bases). Trimming stripped 4 bases from V and 5 bases from J, with 10 bases between. The CDR3 totals 12 residues. Germline CDR1 SGHNT, CDR2 YYREEE (reference sequence). Written as DNA, the CDR3 is TGTGCCAGCAGCGTGGGGACTGACGAGCAGTACTTC. This gives the protein CASSVGTDEQYF.

This chain links TRBV7-3 with TRBJ2-7, with a weak D call TRBD2 (5 bases). V gave up 5 bases and J gave up 2 bases, with 16 bases separating them. Germline V gene lookup returns CDR1 SGHTA and CDR2 FQGTGA. CDR3 length: 15 amino acids. CDR3 amino acids: CASSQTRTGTYEQYF. As DNA, the CDR3 is TGTGCCAGCAGCCAAACCCGGACTGGAACCTACGAGCAGTACTTC.

The V and J genes are TRBV2 and TRBJ1-5; D gene ambiguous. CDR3 size: 11 residues. The V gene lost 3 bases and the J gene lost 4 bases, with 1 base spanning the gap. Germline V gene sequence: CDR1 SNHLY, CDR2 FYNNEI. CDR3 residues: CASSDNQPQHF. DNA for the CDR3: TGTGCCAGCAGTGATAATCAGCCCCAGCATTTT. Filled out from reference TRBV2 and TRBJ1-5, the complete variable domain reads EPEVTQTPSHQVTQMGQEVILRCVPISNHLYFYWYRQILGQKVEFLVSFYNNEISEKSEIFDDQFSVERPDGSNFTLKIRSTKLEDSAMYFCASSDNQPQHFGDGTRLSIL.

The chain links TRBV19 to TRBJ1-5, with a tentative D call TRBD1 (5 bases). CDR1 is LNHDA and CDR2 is SQIVND in the germline V gene (reference sequence). The CDR3 runs to 16 residues. V was cut by 2 bases and J by 5 bases, with 16 bases left in between. The DNA of the CDR3 is TGTGCCAGTAGTATACGATTGTCGGGGCTTCATCAGCCCCAGCATTTT. Protein: CASSIRLSGLHQPQHF.

The gene calls are TRBV4-3 and TRBJ2-3; D might be TRBD2 (5 bases). V was trimmed by 1 base and J by 5 bases, leaving 10 bases between them. The CDR3 length is 14 residues. The germline V gene has CDR1 LGHNA and CDR2 YSLEER. CDR3 sequence reads: CASSQGVAGDTQYF. The CDR3 nucleotides read TGCGCCAGCAGCCAAGGTGTGGCGGGAGATACGCAGTATTTT.

The table lists this clone with a few counts. This chain links TRBV2 with TRBJ1-3, with D hard to call. Germline V gives CDR1 SNHLY, CDR2 FYNNEI. Trimming cost V 7 bases and J 3 bases, with 10 bases left between them. The CDR3 totals 13 residues. The CDR3 reads CASTPEVGNTIYF. CDR3 nucleotides: TGTGCCAGCACTCCCGAGGTTGGAAACACCATATATTTT.

This chain joins TRBV9 and TRBJ2-2; possibly TRBD2 for D (5 bases). CDR1 is SGDLS, CDR2 YYNGEE, per germline. The V and J ends lost 7 bases and 7 bases respectively, with 11 bases between them. The CDR3 contains 12 residues. CDR3 protein: CASGPGSGELFF. CDR3 DNA: TGTGCCAGCGGGCCGGGGAGCGGGGAGCTGTTTTTT.

The chain joins TRBV11-3 to TRBJ2-4; possible D gene TRBD1, 6 bases. CDR1 SGHNT and CDR2 YENEEA come from the germline V gene. Trimming removed 5 bases at V and 10 bases at J, with 12 bases between. This CDR3 region has 12 residues. CDR3 sequence: CASSIGQMIQYF. Here the CDR3 DNA reads TGTGCCAGCAGCATCGGACAGATGATTCAGTACTTC.

The genes are TRBV5-1 and TRBJ2-3; D possibly uses TRBD1 or TRBD2 (6 bases each). This CDR3 contains 14 residues. Germline CDR1 reads SGHRS; CDR2 reads YFSETQ. Deletions cut 7 bases from V and 4 bases from J, with 16 bases between. CDR3 residues: CASQSGGPADTQYF. The CDR3 region has the DNA TGCGCCAGCCAGAGTGGGGGGCCCGCAGATACGCAGTATTTT.

The gene calls are TRBV6-5 and TRBJ1-1; D remains ambiguous. CDR3 size: 16 residues. Germline CDR1 MNHEY, CDR2 SVGAGI. V lost 0 bases and J 1 base, leaving 12 bases between the germline ends. CDR3 in DNA: TGTGCCAGCAGTTACTCGCTGGGAGGGCCGAACACTGAAGCTTTCTTT. This codes for CASSYSLGGPNTEAFF.

The gene calls are TRBV11-3 and TRBJ2-3; 10 nucleotides align to TRBD2. The germline gives CDR1 SGHNT, CDR2 YENEEA. The CDR3 extends over 17 amino acids. With 5 bases clipped from V and 4 bases from J, the junction kept 12 bases outside the gene matches. The CDR3, as DNA: TGTGCCAGCAGCCCCCAAGGGAGCGGGGGGGCCCCAGATACGCAGTATTTT. Translating gives CASSPQGSGGAPDTQYF.

The V gene is TRBV7-8, the J gene TRBJ1-5; TRBD1 agrees at 8 bases. The CDR3 is 16 residues long. CDR1 and CDR2 from the germline V gene are SGHVS and FQNEAQ. V dropped 3 bases and J dropped 4; count of bases not matched to a gene: 8. DNA of the CDR3: TGTGCCAGCAGCTTGGGGGACAGGCCACGTAATCAGCCCCAGCATTTT. Translating gives CASSLGDRPRNQPQHF. Full variable domain (outside the CDR3, taken from reference TRBV7-8 and TRBJ1-5): GAGVSQSPRYKVAKRGQDVALRCDPISGHVSLFWYQQALGQGPEFLTYFQNEAQLDKSGLPSDRFFAERPEGSVSTLKIQRTQQEDSAVYLCASSLGDRPRNQPQHFGDGTRLSIL.

The V and J genes are TRBV6-6 and TRBJ1-1, with 8 positions matching TRBD1. There are 16 residues in the CDR3. Germline lookup yields CDR1 MNHNY and CDR2 SVGAGI (reference sequence). The V segment lost 0 bases and the J segment 4 bases; nucleotides outside the gene matches: 7. CDR3 sequence: CASSYSTTGAVTEAFF. DNA for the CDR3: TGTGCCAGCAGTTACTCGACGACAGGGGCCGTCACTGAAGCTTTCTTT.

This sequence joins TRBV7-2 and TRBJ2-7; perhaps TRBD2 as D (6 bases). V lost 5 bases, J lost 2 bases, and 13 bases lay in between. The CDR3 covers 14 residues. Germline CDR1 and CDR2: SGHTA and FQGNSA. CDR3 in amino acids: CASSLRLGPYEQYF. The CDR3 DNA is TGTGCCAGCAGCCTACGACTAGGGCCCTACGAGCAGTACTTC.

V and J are TRBV27 and TRBJ2-2; TRBD1 aligns across 8 bases. Germline loops: CDR1 MNHEY, CDR2 SMNVEV (reference sequence). The CDR3 runs 15 residues. Germline trimming cut 6 bases from V and 0 bases from J; bases unmatched to any gene: 3. The CDR3 reads CASRKQGANTGELFF. CDR3 nucleotide sequence: TGTGCCAGCAGAAAACAGGGGGCGAACACCGGGGAGCTGTTTTTT.

This chain uses TRBV6-5 with TRBJ2-5; no firm D call. Germline-derived CDR1 and CDR2 are MNHEY and SVGAGI. V was trimmed by 2 bases and J by 2 bases, leaving 12 bases between them. The CDR3 spans 15 residues. The DNA for the CDR3 is TGTGCCAGCAGTTACGGCGACGGTCCTCAAGAGACCCAGTACTTC. Translating gives CASSYGDGPQETQYF.

This chain uses TRBV30 with TRBJ2-7; unclear D gene. The CDR3 extends over 14 amino acids. V was cut by 2 bases and J by 2 bases, with 13 bases left in between. Looked up from germline, CDR1 is GTSNPN and CDR2 is SVGIG (reference sequence). The CDR3 is CAWSLQDGPYEQYF. The CDR3 DNA sequence: TGTGCCTGGAGTTTACAAGACGGACCCTACGAGCAGTACTTC. The variable domain in full, with the rest retrieved from reference TRBV30 and TRBJ2-7, is SQTIHQWPATLVQPVGSPLSLECTVEGTSNPNLYWYRQAAGRGLQLLFYSVGIGQISSEVPQNLSASRPQDRQFILSSKKLLLSDSGFYLCAWSLQDGPYEQYFGPGTRLTVT.

The chain combines TRBV5-1 with TRBJ2-1; 10 bases are a match to TRBD2. This CDR3 has 16 amino acids. Germline V gene data show CDR1 as SGHRS and CDR2 as YFSETQ. V shed 4 bases and J 4 bases; nucleotides not matched to a gene: 8. CDR3 residues: CASSLASGGDYNEQFF. The CDR3 region has the DNA TGCGCCAGCAGCCTGGCTAGCGGGGGTGATTACAATGAGCAGTTCTTC.

The chain combines TRBV27 with TRBJ2-6, with TRBD1 matching over 7 bases. The length of the CDR3 is 16 residues. Germline trimming cut 6 bases from V and 0 bases from J; bases unmatched to any gene: 5. CDR1 and CDR2 from the germline V gene are MNHEY and SMNVEV (reference sequence). The CDR3 sequence: CASSRQGSSGANVLTF. The DNA for the CDR3 is TGTGCCAGCAGCCGACAGGGTAGCTCTGGGGCCAACGTCCTGACTTTC.